The T cell receptor beta chain described here comes from a study of glioma-infiltrating T cells after dendritic cell vaccination. TCRB CDR3 was amplified from 2 ug genomic DNA or less. The primer mix had 60 V beta and 13 J beta primers. TCRdb keeps only in-frame clones here, not all; method: immunoSEQ multiplex PCR. This sample yields about 67,000 clones, of which about 76% are seen a single time; roughly 7.7% belongs to the top ten. The CDR3 has 13 amino acids. V was cut by 3 bases and J by 10 bases, with 15 bases left in between. The germline gives CDR1 SGHTA, CDR2 FQGNSA. A few counts support this clone.

This specimen consisted of blood, obtained before dendritic cell vaccination. V gene TRBV7-2 combines with J gene TRBJ1-2; possible D gene TRBD1, 6 bases. The clonotype originates from a human donor with glioblastoma. CDR3 sequence: CASSFGDRPSYTF. CDR3 nucleotides: TGTGCCAGCAGCTTTGGCGACAGGCCGTCCTACACCTTC.